This TCR beta chain was recorded in a study of blood T cell repertoires in COVID-19. TCRdb keeps only in-frame clones here, not all; method: immunoSEQ multiplex PCR. The sample includes approximately 200,000 clones, approximately 86% seen only once; the top ten take around 4.5%. Germline V gives CDR1 SGHDN, CDR2 FVKESK. This CDR3 spans 14 amino acids. Trimming cost V 4 bases and J 4 bases, with 10 bases left between them. Self-reported history from a screening survey and questionnaire set each donor's cohort. The receptor was isolated from a woman aged 25 to 39 who had been exposed to COVID-19. The V and J genes are TRBV14 and TRBJ1-4; D possibly corresponds to TRBD1 (6 bases). Sequencing input: PBMCs or T cells enriched from blood (not recorded which). The CDR3, as DNA: TGTGCCAGCAGCCGACAGGCGTTTAATGAAAAACTGTTTTTT. It codes for CASSRQAFNEKLFF.